The entry below gives a single TCR beta chain sequence along with its context. Its antigen is undetermined. This CDR3 spans 13 amino acids. Per germline, CDR1 SGHAT and CDR2 FQNNGV. The sample originates from a study of Graves' ophthalmopathy and Graves' hyperthyroidism. About the research overall: The collection of peripheral blood took place at initial diagnosis, before any treatment. Overall study results and limits: With a specificity of around 76% and a sensitivity of over 65%, the model predicted ophthalmopathy progression.

Exclusion applied to patients with other autoimmune diseases, uncontrolled infections, pregnancy or lactation. PBMCs came from approximately 10 ml of fresh peripheral blood. Transcripts of RNA were the source for amplifying TCR beta CDR3 regions. First-round RT-PCR employed HTBI primers, with a second-round multiplex PCR after it. TCRdb re-called the multiplex PCR reads with MiXCR, one entry per CDR3 protein. The table shows about 740,000 distinct CDR3 sequences, with approximately 40% occurring only once. Sample: peripheral blood. This chain joins TRBV11-2 and TRBJ2-5, with 11 nucleotides matching TRBD1. The J call may not be correct, given that the DNA end is closer to TRBJ2-1. This clonotype was sampled from an adult man with Graves' ophthalmopathy. CDR3 in DNA: TGTGCCAGCCGGACAGGGGGCCAGGATGAGCAGTTCTTC. Protein: CASRTGGQDEQFF.